This section outlines one T cell receptor (beta chain) sequence together with its context. The germline CDR1 and CDR2 sequences are SGDLS and YYNGEE. The length of the CDR3 is 15 residues. V lost 5 bases, J lost 5 bases, and 10 bases stayed unmatched. The sample comes from a study of blood T cell repertoires in COVID-19. The wider study: Specimens from acute and convalescent COVID-19 originated in the United States, Italy and Spain. Nucleic acid was either cDNA or gDNA, and it came from T cells, B-cell-depleted T cells, or PBMCs.

The authors' processing: The assay estimated nucleated cells by amplifying reference gene primers. Generated by immunoSEQ multiplex PCR, the TCRdb table keeps only in-frame clones and is missing some. The DNA was the basis for D and trimming; V, J and clone size are from that table. The table lists 300,000 to 450,000 clones, about 88% of them singletons. The rearrangement links TRBV9 to TRBJ1-1, with 9 bases fitting TRBD1. Material for sequencing was peripheral blood. The origin of this receptor is a human donor in a cohort sampled during active COVID-19. The CDR3 loop reads CASSHPQGAGTEAFF. CDR3 in DNA: TGTGCCAGCAGTCACCCACAGGGGGCAGGAACTGAAGCTTTCTTT.